The next 8 T cell receptor beta chains were all read from a single sample in a study of cytomegalovirus exposure and HLA in healthy donors. Sequenced by immunoSEQ multiplex PCR; TCRdb stores in-frame clones only, minus some. The table records 100,000 or so clones, 86% of them present only once. The specimen was PBMCs. The receptors derive from a woman aged 18 to 35 in good health and CMV-seropositive.

The V gene is TRBV9, the J gene TRBJ2-2; D is ambiguous. This CDR3 contains 16 residues. Trimming shortened V by 1 base and J by 1 base, and 11 bases separated the two germline ends. Germline values: CDR1 SGDLS, CDR2 YYNGEE. DNA for the CDR3: TGTGCCAGCAGCGTAAGAGCGTTTGAGAACACCGGGGAGCTGTTTTTT. Protein product: CASSVRAFENTGELFF.

This clone is a singleton in its sample. The chain has TRBV9 and TRBJ2-1; 7 bases are shared with TRBD1. V gave up 0 bases and J gave up 6 bases; unmatched junction bases: 9. This CDR3 comprises 16 residues. In germline, CDR1 is SGDLS, CDR2 YYNGEE. CDR3 in amino acids: CASSVEGTAPSNEQFF. In DNA, the CDR3 is TGTGCCAGCAGCGTAGAGGGGACAGCCCCTTCCAATGAGCAGTTCTTC. Full variable domain (remainder filled in from reference TRBV9 and TRBJ2-1): DSGVTQTPKHLITATGQRVTLRCSPRSGDLSVYWYQQSLDQGLQFLIQYYNGEERAKGNILERFSAQQFPDLHSELNLSSLELGDSALYFCASSVEGTAPSNEQFFGPGTRLTVL.

The chain combines TRBV25-1 with TRBJ1-3; no clear D. Germline loops: CDR1 MGHDK, CDR2 SYGVNS. The V end lost 5 bases, the J end lost 3 bases, and 8 bases lay between the germline ends. CDR3 length: 13 residues. CDR3 sequence: CASSTGVGNTIYF. The CDR3 DNA sequence: TGTGCCAGCAGTACTGGTGTTGGAAACACCATATATTTT. Filled out from reference TRBV25-1 and TRBJ1-3, the complete variable domain reads EADIYQTPRYLVIGTGKKITLECSQTMGHDKMYWYQQDPGMELHLIHYSYGVNSTEKGDLSSESTVSRIRTEHFPLTLESARPSHTSQYLCASSTGVGNTIYFGEGSWLTVV.

This clone has only one observation. The chain joins TRBV28 to TRBJ1-4; D is unclear. Trimming removed 6 bases at V and 4 bases at J, with 21 bases between. Germline-derived CDR1 and CDR2 are MDHEN and SYDVKM. The CDR3 contains 17 residues. The CDR3 DNA reads as TGTGCCAGCAGCACCGTCCTTCGGGGAAGGATTAATGAAAAACTGTTTTTT. This codes for CASSTVLRGRINEKLFF.

This rearrangement joins TRBV18 to TRBJ1-5; perhaps TRBD1 as D (5 bases). Germline loops: CDR1 KGHSH, CDR2 LQKENI. The germline V and J ends were trimmed by 5 bases and 7 bases, with 18 bases remaining between them. The CDR3 is 15 residues long. The CDR3 DNA follows: TGTGCCAGCTCAGACTCAACGGGGGGGGGACAGCCCCAGCATTTT. Translated: CASSDSTGGGQPQHF.

This chain connects TRBV6-4 to TRBJ1-1; D not resolved. Germline CDR1 and CDR2: MRHNA and SNTAGT. The CDR3 has 13 amino acids. The germline V and J ends were trimmed by 0 bases and 9 bases, with 11 bases remaining between them. The CDR3 DNA reads as TGTGCCAGCAGTGACTCGATTCGAGGCCAAGCTTTCTTT. Amino acids: CASSDSIRGQAFF.

A single count supports this clone. The V gene is TRBV28, the J gene TRBJ2-3; 14 nucleotides line up with TRBD2. The V segment lost 4 bases and the J segment 6 bases; nucleotides outside the gene matches: 9. The CDR3 is 17 residues long. Germline loops: CDR1 MDHEN, CDR2 SYDVKM. The CDR3 reads CASSSYRTSGGSDTQYF. The CDR3 DNA reads as TGTGCCAGCAGTTCCTACCGGACTAGCGGGGGGTCCGATACGCAGTATTTT.

The chain is built from TRBV7-7 and TRBJ2-7; TRBD2 agrees at 8 bases. Germline V gene lookup returns CDR1 SSHAT and CDR2 FNYEAQ (reference sequence). This CDR3 spans 15 amino acids. The V and J ends lost 5 bases and 2 bases, in that order; junction bases with no gene match: 8. The CDR3 is CASSPQAGDPYEQYF. For the CDR3, the DNA is TGTGCCAGCAGCCCACAAGCGGGAGACCCCTACGAGCAGTACTTC.